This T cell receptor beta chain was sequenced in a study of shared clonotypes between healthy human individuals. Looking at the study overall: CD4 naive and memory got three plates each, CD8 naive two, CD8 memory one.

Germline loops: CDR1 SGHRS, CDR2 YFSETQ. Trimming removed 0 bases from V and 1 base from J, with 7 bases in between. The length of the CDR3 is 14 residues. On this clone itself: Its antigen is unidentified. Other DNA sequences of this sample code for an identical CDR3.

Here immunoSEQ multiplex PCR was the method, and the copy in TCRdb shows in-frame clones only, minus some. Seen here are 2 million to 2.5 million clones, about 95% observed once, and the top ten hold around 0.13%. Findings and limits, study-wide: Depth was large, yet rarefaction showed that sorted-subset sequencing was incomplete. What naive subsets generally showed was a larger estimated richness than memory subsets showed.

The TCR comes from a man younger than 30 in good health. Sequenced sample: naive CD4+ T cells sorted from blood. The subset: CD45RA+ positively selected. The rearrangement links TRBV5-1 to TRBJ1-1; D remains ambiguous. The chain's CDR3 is CASSLAGWNTEAFF. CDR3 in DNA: TGCGCCAGCAGCTTGGCCGGGTGGAACACTGAAGCTTTCTTT.